The sequence of this T cell receptor (beta chain) was determined in a study of untreated major depressive disorder. The study's findings and limits: All top five TRBV05-01 clones per subject were private clones. CD4+ T cells from depressed patients used TRBV05-01 (Vbeta 5.1) more often than controls.

Germline CDR1 and CDR2: SQVTM and ANQGSEA. V lost 4 bases and J 5 bases, leaving 8 bases between the germline ends. The CDR3 is made up of 11 amino acids. The assay was immunoSEQ multiplex PCR, and TCRdb's table has in-frame clones only and misses some. The sample carries about 21,000 clones, approximately 95% recorded once. With respect to this clone: Its target is not known.

Enrichment usually gave about 95% pure CD4+ T cells. The material sequenced was CD4+ T cells from PBMCs. J is TRBJ1-2 and V is TRBV29-1, with D hard to call. The receptor was isolated from a man younger than 45 in good health. The CDR3 protein is CSVGGSYGYTF. For the CDR3, the DNA is TGCAGCGTTGGAGGGTCATATGGCTACACCTTC. Complete variable domain (other parts from reference TRBV29-1 and TRBJ1-2): SAVISQKPSRDICQRGTSLTIQCQVDSQVTMMFWYRQQPGQSLTLIATANQGSEATYESGFVIDKFPISRPNLTFSTLTVSNMSPEDSSIYLCSVGGSYGYTFGSGTRLTVV.